Shown below are 2 T cell receptor beta chains from a single sample sequenced in a study of T cell responses to AZD1222 COVID-19 vaccine. The method was immunoSEQ multiplex PCR; TCRdb's version includes in-frame clones alone and lacks a portion of them. The table records 160,000 or so clones, roughly 94% of them present only once. The sample was peripheral blood, taken on day 0 of MenACWY control vaccination. The receptors originated from an adult in good health.

This clone was recorded a few times. The same CDR3 arises from other DNA sequences in this sample as well. This rearrangement joins TRBV27 to TRBJ2-7; D tentatively reads TRBD1 or TRBD2 (5 bases each). Trimming took off 0 bases at V and 2 bases at J, with 8 bases between the two ends. CDR3 length equals 14 residues. Germline CDR1 MNHEY, CDR2 SMNVEV (reference sequence). The DNA of the CDR3 is TGTGCCAGCAGTTTATCTGGGACGCCCTACGAGCAGTACTTC. Amino acid sequence: CASSLSGTPYEQYF.

The gene calls are TRBV7-2 and TRBJ1-2; TRBD1 agrees at 7 bases. The trim removed 3 bases at V and 8 bases at J, leaving 9 bases unmatched. CDR3 size: 14 residues. The germline gives CDR1 SGHTA, CDR2 FQGNSA. The CDR3 bases are TGTGCCAGCAGCTTGACAGGGCTGGTTCGAGGCTACACCTTC. This gives the protein CASSLTGLVRGYTF.